This record looks at one TCR beta chain sequence and its context. This entry comes from a study of shared T cell receptors in the human thymus. V was clipped by 4 bases and J by 7 bases, with 13 bases between them. Germline V CDR1 and CDR2: MNHEY, SVGAGI. The CDR3 extends over 13 amino acids. Repertoires were generated with immunoSEQ multiplex PCR, while TCRdb's copy carries only in-frame clones and drops some. Found here are over 60,000 clones, about 95% of them singletons; the top ten hold around 0.033%. The clonotype originates from a human donor. The sequenced sample consisted of thymocytes. This rearrangement joins TRBV6-5 to TRBJ1-1, with no clear D. The CDR3 DNA is TGTGCCAGCAGTTTCACACCCTACCTTGAAGCTTTCTTT. Protein sequence: CASSFTPYLEAFF.